Reported below is one T cell receptor (beta chain). The target antigen is unknown. These data originate in a study of cytomegalovirus exposure and HLA in healthy donors. General study points: Using a false discovery rate of 0.05, a later analysis showed that fewer than 20,000 TCR beta sequences were associated with HLA alleles.

The PCR used 60 Vbeta and 13 Jbeta primers. Data came from immunoSEQ multiplex PCR; TCRdb stores just in-frame clones and leaves some out. The sample carries roughly 100,000 clones, 70% to 85% recorded once. Trimming shortened V by 3 bases and J by 1 base, and 13 bases separated the two germline ends. The CDR3 sequence is 15 residues long. Looked up from germline, CDR1 is SGHRS and CDR2 is YFSETQ. This TCR was recovered from a man aged 50-60 years in good health and CMV-seronegative. The chain uses TRBV5-1 and TRBJ1-1, with D possibly matching TRBD1 (6 bases). Sequencing was done on a sample of PBMCs. CDR3 bases: TGCGCCAGCAGCTCACCAACAGGGCCGAACACTGAAGCTTTCTTT. Amino acids: CASSSPTGPNTEAFF.